The 15 T cell receptor beta chains presented below share a single source sample, sequenced in a study of T cell responses to AZD1222 COVID-19 vaccine (dated by TCRdb to about 2021). Receptors were amplified or captured by the immunoSEQ multiplex PCR assay. Here the immuneACCESS table is served through TCRdb, limited to in-frame sequences with V and J called. Missing clones are a known gap in these copies; in checked studies unresolved V genes cover under half, and the rest lacks a known reason. The sample yields 150,000 to 200,000 clones; approximately 92% were counted once. 3.6% of the sample is in the top ten clones. The time point label, read with the paper, signifies: about 28 days (+/-7) after the second vaccine dose. The treatment or condition label corresponds to: meningococcal conjugate vaccine given as trial control. Sequencing was performed on peripheral blood, taken 28 days after the second dose of the MenACWY control vaccine. Source of these receptors: an adult who received the MenACWY meningococcal vaccine as a control.

This clone was seen a single time. The chain has TRBV5-1 and TRBJ1-2, with TRBD1 identical over 8 bases. The CDR3 is 13 residues long. Germline-derived CDR1 and CDR2 are SGHRS and YFSETQ. The V segment lost 6 bases and the J segment 6 bases; nucleotides outside the gene matches: 7. Here the CDR3 reads CASKTQGANGYTF. The CDR3 coding sequence is TGCGCCAGCAAAACCCAGGGGGCTAATGGCTACACCTTC. The complete variable domain, with remaining parts taken from reference TRBV5-1 and TRBJ1-2, reads KAGVTQTPRYLIKTRGQQVTLSCSPISGHRSVSWYQQTPGQGLQFLFEYFSETQRNKGNFPGRFSGRQFSNSRSEMNVSTLELGDSALYLCASKTQGANGYTFGSGTRLTVV.

V and J are TRBV24-1 and TRBJ2-1; D perhaps matches TRBD2 (5 bases). Germline CDR1 is KGHDR and CDR2 is SFDVKD. Deletions cut 4 bases from V and 1 base from J, with 10 bases between. The CDR3 covers 15 residues. CDR3: CATSEKADSYNEQFF. The CDR3 nucleotides read TGTGCCACCAGTGAAAAAGCGGATTCCTACAATGAGCAGTTCTTC.

This chain links TRBV29-1 with TRBJ2-7; TRBD2 agrees at 7 bases. CDR3 length: 11 residues. Germline CDR1 is SQVTM and CDR2 is ANQGSEA. The V segment lost 7 bases and the J segment 2 bases; nucleotides outside the gene matches: 2. This CDR3 reads CSAGTTYEQYF. In nucleotides, the CDR3 is TGCAGCGCTGGGACTACCTACGAGCAGTACTTC.

The V and J genes are TRBV3-1 (or the pseudogene TRBV3-2) and TRBJ1-1; D gene unclear. The CDR3 consists of 15 residues. V dropped 0 bases and J dropped 3 bases, with 11 bases sitting between them. CDR1 is LGHDT and CDR2 is YNNKEL in the germline V gene (reference sequence). Written as DNA, the CDR3 is TGTGCCAGCAGCCAAGATCTTCGTCGGTACACTGAAGCTTTCTTT. Protein sequence: CASSQDLRRYTEAFF.

The chain joins TRBV5-1 to TRBJ2-1, with TRBD1 as a possible D gene (5 bases). The CDR3 sequence is 16 residues long. Germline lookup yields CDR1 SGHRS and CDR2 YFSETQ. V shed 1 base and J shed 5 bases, with 16 bases lying between them. The CDR3 region is CASSLMGPETNNEQFF. CDR3 nucleotide sequence: TGCGCCAGCAGCTTGATGGGGCCTGAAACTAACAATGAGCAGTTCTTC.

This rearrangement joins TRBV24-1 to TRBJ2-2; no clear D gene. Looked up from germline, CDR1 is KGHDR and CDR2 is SFDVKD. The CDR3 extends over 12 amino acids. Trimming took 7 bases from V and 4 from J, leaving 6 bases between them. The CDR3 nucleotides read TGTGCCACCAGAGATGGCACCGGGGAGCTGTTTTTT. Its translation: CATRDGTGELFF.

The chain joins TRBV7-8 to TRBJ1-3; a possible D gene is TRBD1 (5 bases). From germline, CDR1 is SGHVS and CDR2 FQNEAQ. This CDR3 region has 15 residues. V lost 8 bases and J 0 bases, leaving 14 bases between the germline ends. CDR3 in amino acids: CASRVGPVSGNTIYF. The DNA for the CDR3 is TGTGCCAGCCGGGTGGGGCCCGTCTCTGGAAACACCATATATTTT.

The V and J genes are TRBV6-5 and TRBJ1-3; D not certain. This CDR3 is built from 14 residues. Germline V gene data show CDR1 as MNHEY and CDR2 as SVGAGI. V lost 5 bases and J lost 2, with 10 bases in between. The CDR3 loop reads CASSIGPPGNTIYF. The CDR3 bases are TGTGCCAGCAGTATCGGGCCTCCTGGAAACACCATATATTTT.

The chain combines TRBV7-4 with TRBJ2-1, with D tentatively TRBD1 or TRBD2 (6 bases each). V was trimmed by 3 bases and J by 0 bases, leaving 12 bases between them. The CDR3 spans 16 residues. Germline CDR1 SGHVT, CDR2 SQSDAQ. CDR3 amino acids: CASSLVEGGSYNEQFF. CDR3 nucleotides: TGTGCCAGCAGCTTGGTGGAGGGGGGCTCCTACAATGAGCAGTTCTTC.

The chain links TRBV19 to TRBJ2-7; unclear D gene. This CDR3 contains 15 residues. Germline loops: CDR1 LNHDA, CDR2 SQIVND (reference sequence). Trimming stripped 5 bases from V and 0 bases from J, with 14 bases between. The CDR3 here is CASSQSDTSSYEQYF. In nucleotides, the CDR3 is TGTGCCAGTAGTCAAAGCGATACGAGCTCCTACGAGCAGTACTTC.

This rearrangement joins TRBV6-2 or TRBV6-3 to TRBJ2-1; D gene uncertain. The CDR3 covers 11 residues. Trimming took 2 bases from V and 13 from J, leaving 9 bases between them. Germline CDR1 is MNHEY and CDR2 is SVGEGT. This chain's CDR3 is CASSYNSRQFF. CDR3 bases: TGTGCCAGCAGTTACAACAGCCGCCAGTTCTTC.

The chain is built from TRBV19 and TRBJ1-1; D is unresolved. The V end was cut by 4 bases, the J end by 1 base, with 10 bases between. Germline lookup yields CDR1 LNHDA and CDR2 SQIVND (reference sequence). The CDR3 sequence is 14 residues long. CDR3 sequence: CASSTQRTNTEAFF. The CDR3 DNA is TGTGCCAGTAGTACTCAAAGGACGAACACTGAAGCTTTCTTT.

The V call is TRBV15, the J call TRBJ2-7, with D tentatively TRBD1 (5 bases). V lost 0 bases and J lost 2, with 20 bases in between. This CDR3 is 18 amino acids long. Germline V gene lookup returns CDR1 LNHNV and CDR2 YYDKDF (reference sequence). The CDR3 sequence is CATSREATAFLAAYEQYF. CDR3 nucleotide sequence: TGTGCCACCAGCAGAGAAGCGACAGCCTTTTTAGCCGCCTACGAGCAGTACTTC. Together with reference TRBV15 and TRBJ2-7, the CDR3 gives the full variable domain: DAMVIQNPRYQVTQFGKPVTLSCSQTLNHNVMYWYQQKSSQAPKLLFHYYDKDFNNEADTPDNFQSRRPNTSFCFLDIRSPGLGDTAMYLCATSREATAFLAAYEQYFGPGTRLTVT.

Points on this clone: The same CDR3 can be traced to other DNA sequences in this sample. This chain uses TRBV7-2 with TRBJ1-5, with D uncertain. Trimming took 1 base from V and 4 from J, leaving 11 bases between them. The CDR3 is made up of 15 amino acids. Germline V gene data show CDR1 as SGHTA and CDR2 as FQGNSA. CDR3 protein: CASSLVGGSNQPQHF. In nucleotides, the CDR3 is TGTGCCAGCAGCTTAGTGGGCGGATCTAATCAGCCCCAGCATTTT.

V usage is TRBV6-5 and J usage is TRBJ1-2, with a possible D match to TRBD1 (6 bases). The germline V gene has CDR1 MNHEY and CDR2 SVGAGI. V lost 0 bases, J lost 9 bases, and 17 bases lay in between. This CDR3 spans 15 amino acids. CDR3 DNA sequence: TGTGCCAGCAGTTACTCTACCGGACAGCTTGGAAGCTACACCTTC. It is translated as CASSYSTGQLGSYTF.